This T cell receptor beta chain is drawn from a study of monozygotic twins with inflammatory bowel disease. Notes on the study in general: Differing T cell subtypes remained indistinguishable. Among IBD patients, fewer clonotypes were shared with others than among healthy twins, especially with disease activity.

Blood samples measuring about 2.5 ml were taken per donor. TCRdb derives one entry per CDR3 protein from the 5' RACE reads, leaving out DNA. This table holds a few hundred thousand distinct CDR3 sequences. Germline V gene sequence: CDR1 KGHDR, CDR2 SFDVKD. CDR3 length equals 14 residues. Details on this clonotype: What it binds is not known.

The chain recombines TRBV24-1 with TRBJ2-5; TCRdb designates TRBD1, a call that cannot be tested without DNA. The specimen was blood. The TCR originated in a human donor with ulcerative colitis or Crohn's disease, or a healthy co-twin of an affected twin (not recorded which). The CDR3 reads CATSDPTEQETQYF.